This is a list of T cell receptor beta chains from one sample in a study of CD8 T cells in Susac syndrome. TCRdb analysed the immunoSEQ multiplex PCR reads with MiXCR anew, one entry per CDR3 protein. In the table there are 250,000 to 300,000 distinct CDR3 sequences, around 91% of which are singletons. The sample consisted of CD8+ T cells from PBMCs. The receptors were sampled from a human donor with multiple sclerosis. Both conserved end residues are trimmed from each CDR3.

J gene,V gene,CDR3 protein
TRBJ2-2,TRBV3-1,ASSQDGEGDWTGELF
TRBJ2-7,TRBV28,ASRPTGTNYEQY
TRBJ1-1,TRBV20-1,SASSFGKTEAF
TRBJ1-1,TRBV3-1,ASSQDPRQGKGTEAF
TRBJ2-1,TRBV5-4,ASSLWGSEQF
TRBJ1-2,TRBV11-3,ASSPRAKANYGYT
TRBJ1-2,TRBV6-1,ASSESPGVDGYT
TRBJ2-7,TRBV29-1,SARTGTYEQY
TRBJ2-1,TRBV9,ASSPSEEQF
TRBJ2-1,TRBV10-3,AIRGTYNEQF